The rows below give T cell receptor beta chains drawn from one sample of a study of Graves' ophthalmopathy and Graves' hyperthyroidism. Via MiXCR, TCRdb re-called the multiplex PCR reads, giving one row per CDR3 protein. The sample has some 360,000 distinct CDR3 sequences; about a sixth are singletons. Sequenced sample: peripheral blood. The origin of the receptors is an adult woman with stable Graves' hyperthyroidism. CDR3s include the opening cysteine and the closing phenylalanine or tryptophan.

V gene: TRBV6-1; J gene: TRBJ1-2; CDR3 protein: CASSEAPDGYTF
V gene: TRBV7-2; J gene: TRBJ2-7; CDR3 protein: CASSPRVAGGTEQYF
V gene: TRBV28; J gene: TRBJ1-2; CDR3 protein: CASRTTEGNYGYTF
V gene: TRBV11-1; J gene: TRBJ2-5; CDR3 protein: CASSFPSAGSYQETQYF
V gene: TRBV12-5; J gene: TRBJ2-6; CDR3 protein: CASGLRPKEGALSSGANVLTF
V gene: TRBV4-2; J gene: TRBJ2-2; CDR3 protein: CASSQGDRGTTGELFF
V gene: TRBV6-5; J gene: TRBJ1-5; CDR3 protein: CASSYSRGVDQPQHF
V gene: TRBV5-1; J gene: TRBJ2-7; CDR3 protein: CASSPAWTGGSEQYF
V gene: TRBV6-5; J gene: TRBJ1-1; CDR3 protein: CASTRGTEAFF
V gene: TRBV12-3/TRBV12-4; J gene: TRBJ1-1; CDR3 protein: CASSLAPGVKAEAFF